These 32 T cell receptor beta chains were all obtained from the same sample, sequenced in a study of T cells after yellow fever vaccination. MiXCR was run by TCRdb on the 5' RACE reads, yielding one entry per CDR3 protein. This sample carries 250,000 to 400,000 distinct CDR3 sequences, around 4.5% of them seen once, and the ten largest clones take roughly a fifth. The specimen was PBMCs, collected 15 days after the yellow fever booster vaccination. The origin of the receptors is a young man who received the YFV17D yellow fever vaccine.

V usage is TRBV7-2 and J usage is TRBJ2-2; D may be TRBD1 or TRBD2 (6 bases each). The V gene's germline CDR1 is SGHTA and CDR2 FQGNSA. CDR3 length: 16 residues. Trimming removed 5 bases from V and 0 bases from J, with 13 bases in between. CDR3 DNA: TGTGCCAGCAGCCCTCAGGGGACTTCGAACACCGGGGAGCTGTTTTTT. It yields the protein CASSPQGTSNTGELFF.

In this sample, this clonotype turned up many times. The CDR3 nucleotides read TGTGCCAGCAGCTTGACAGGGGGAATATCAGATACGCAGTATTTT. Its protein product is CASSLTGGISDTQYF. The genes are TRBV7-6 and TRBJ2-3, with TRBD1 matching 9 bases. Germline CDR1 is SGHVS and CDR2 is FNYEAQ. Germline trimming cut 3 bases from V and 4 bases from J; bases unmatched to any gene: 5. CDR3 length: 15 residues.

The chain employs TRBV29-1 and TRBJ2-7, with 8 bases aligning to TRBD2. CDR3 length: 13 residues. Unmatched junction bases numbered 8, after V lost 6 bases and J lost 4 bases. Germline CDR1 reads SQVTM; CDR2 reads ANQGSEA. In nucleotides, the CDR3 is TGCAGCGTCCTTCCGGGACTAGGGTACGAGCAGTACTTC. Its protein is CSVLPGLGYEQYF.

This clonotype was recorded many times. The chain joins TRBV7-9 to TRBJ2-7, with unresolved D. CDR1 is SEHNR and CDR2 is FQNEAQ in the germline V gene (reference sequence). The germline V and J ends were trimmed by 2 bases and 1 base, with 0 bases remaining between them. The CDR3 loop spans 11 amino acids. Written as DNA, the CDR3 is TGTGCCAGCAGCTTATCCTACGAGCAGTACTTC. This codes for CASSLSYEQYF.

V usage is TRBV4-2 and J usage is TRBJ2-5; 8 bases agree with TRBD2. Trimming removed 5 bases from V and 4 bases from J; junction bases left unmatched: 6. This CDR3 comprises 14 residues. Germline V gene sequence: CDR1 LGHNA, CDR2 YNFKEQ. The chain's CDR3 is CASSNGGAAETQYF. CDR3 nucleotides: TGTGCCAGCAGCAACGGGGGGGCAGCAGAGACCCAGTACTTC.

The chain uses TRBV5-1 and TRBJ2-5; D gene unclear. Deletions cut 0 bases from V and 2 bases from J, with 8 bases between. CDR3 length: 14 amino acids. CDR1 and CDR2 from the germline V gene are SGHRS and YFSETQ. This CDR3 is CASSLDPVQETQYF. The DNA for the CDR3 is TGCGCCAGCAGCTTGGATCCAGTACAAGAGACCCAGTACTTC.

This clonotype occurred many times. The CDR3 bases are TGTGCCAGCAGCGCACCGGACCGGACCGGGGAGCTGTTTTTT. It codes for CASSAPDRTGELFF. The V call is TRBV7-8, the J call TRBJ2-2; D is undetermined. Trimming stripped 5 bases from V and 5 bases from J, with 12 bases between. The CDR3 consists of 14 residues. Germline CDR1 SGHVS, CDR2 FQNEAQ.

This clonotype was counted ten times or more. The chain is built from TRBV20-1 and TRBJ2-3; 7 nucleotides match TRBD1. The trim removed 3 bases at V and 2 bases at J, leaving 5 bases unmatched. Germline V gene data show CDR1 as DFQATT and CDR2 as SNEGSKA (reference sequence). This CDR3 region has 14 residues. Here the CDR3 reads CSARGDRPTDTQYF. CDR3 bases: TGCAGTGCTAGGGGGGACAGACCCACAGATACGCAGTATTTT.

This clonotype was detected many times. The chain carries TRBV20-1 and TRBJ1-6; 8 nucleotides agree with TRBD1. The CDR3 extends over 14 amino acids. V dropped 3 bases and J dropped 6; count of bases not matched to a gene: 4. The germline V gene has CDR1 DFQATT and CDR2 SNEGSKA (reference sequence). The CDR3 nucleotides are TGCAGTGCTAGTCAGGGGGCGCGTAATTCACCCCTCCACTTT. Its protein product is CSASQGARNSPLHF.

This clonotype was counted many times. The J gene is TRBJ2-3, the V gene TRBV5-1, with TRBD2 matching over 9 bases. Germline V gene sequence: CDR1 SGHRS, CDR2 YFSETQ. Losses at the gene ends were 4 bases for V and 3 bases for J; bases not matched to a gene: 9. The CDR3 has 16 residues. CDR3 residues: CASSGQPGLATDTQYF. In DNA, the CDR3 is TGCGCCAGCAGCGGGCAGCCGGGACTAGCAACAGATACGCAGTATTTT.

This clonotype has a count of ten or more. This sequence joins TRBV4-1 and TRBJ1-3, with D maybe TRBD1 (5 bases). Trimming shortened V by 5 bases and J by 5 bases, and 22 bases separated the two germline ends. This CDR3 spans 17 amino acids. Looked up from germline, CDR1 is MGHRA and CDR2 is YSYEKL. The CDR3 spells CASSRGRDSTLRNTIYF. CDR3 DNA sequence: TGCGCCAGCAGCAGAGGACGCGACAGCACTCTAAGAAACACCATATATTTT.

This clonotype was picked up a small number of times. The J gene is TRBJ1-1, the V gene TRBV12-5; no clear D. The CDR3 covers 15 residues. Per the germline V gene, CDR1 is LGHNT and CDR2 is FRNRAP. Trimming took 0 bases from V and 3 from J, leaving 11 bases between them. The DNA of the CDR3 is TGTGCTAGTGGTTTGGTACCCGGATTGGACACTGAAGCTTTCTTT. Translating it yields CASGLVPGLDTEAFF. The complete variable domain, with remaining parts taken from reference TRBV12-5 and TRBJ1-1, reads DARVTQTPRHKVTEMGQEVTMRCQPILGHNTVFWYRQTMMQGLELLAYFRNRAPLDDSGMPKDRFSAEMPDATLATLKIQPSEPRDSAVYFCASGLVPGLDTEAFFGQGTRLTVV.

The chain joins TRBV4-3 to TRBJ2-3; TRBD2 might be the D (5 bases). Germline V gene data show CDR1 as LGHNA and CDR2 as YSLEER. There are 15 residues in the CDR3. The V end lost 0 bases, the J end lost 9 bases, and 16 bases lay between the germline ends. CDR3 DNA sequence: TGCGCCAGCAGCCAAGAAGCTAGCTACCCACTGACGCAGTATTTT. It yields the protein CASSQEASYPLTQYF.

This clonotype was found a few times. CDR3 amino acids: CASSRDNAETQYF. Written as DNA, the CDR3 is TGTGCCAGCAGCAGGGACAATGCGGAGACCCAGTACTTC. The chain combines TRBV6-1 with TRBJ2-5; D is perhaps TRBD1 (6 bases). Germline-derived CDR1 and CDR2 are MNHNS and SASEGT. V lost 6 bases and J 5 bases, leaving 13 bases between the germline ends. The CDR3 loop spans 13 amino acids.

CDR3 in amino acids: CASRGTGTPLHF. In nucleotides, the CDR3 is TGTGCCAGCAGGGGGACGGGGACACCCCTCCACTTT. The chain uses TRBV2 and TRBJ1-6; D perhaps matches TRBD1 (5 bases). CDR1 is SNHLY, CDR2 FYNNEI, per germline. The CDR3 length is 12 residues. V was pared by 6 bases and J by 11 bases, with 11 bases between.

This clonotype showed up just a few times. This chain uses TRBV6-5 with TRBJ2-7, with TRBD1 as a possible D gene (5 bases). The CDR3 extends over 12 amino acids. CDR1 and CDR2 (germline): MNHEY, SVGAGI. V was clipped by 5 bases and J by 5 bases, with 10 bases between them. CDR3 in amino acids: CASSNRNHEQYF. DNA of the CDR3: TGTGCCAGCAGTAACAGGAACCACGAGCAGTACTTC.

Many counts were recorded for this clonotype. The chain has TRBV5-1 and TRBJ2-2; 7 positions agree with TRBD1. Trimming cost V 4 bases and J 0 bases; bases outside gene matches: 12. Germline V lookup: CDR1 SGHRS, CDR2 YFSETQ. CDR3 length: 18 residues. CDR3 nucleotides: TGCGCCAGCAGCCCAGTCCGACCCGGGACAGCGAACACCGGGGAGCTGTTTTTT. This encodes CASSPVRPGTANTGELFF.

The rearrangement links TRBV3-1 to TRBJ2-1; D gene uncertain. The ends were cut back, 1 base at V and 7 bases at J, with 8 bases in the middle. The CDR3 has 13 residues. Germline assignment: CDR1 LGHDT and CDR2 YNNKEL (reference sequence). CDR3 sequence reads: CASSQGAENEQFF. As DNA, the CDR3 is TGTGCCAGCAGCCAAGGGGCGGAGAATGAGCAGTTCTTC.

Remarks on this clonotype: This may be a read error: a much more frequent sequence differs by one nucleotide. The V gene is TRBV9, the J gene TRBJ2-7; D is perhaps TRBD1 (6 bases). The CDR3 sequence is 16 residues long. Germline-derived CDR1 and CDR2 are SGDLS and YYNGEE. CDR3 nucleotide sequence: TGTGCCGGCAGCGTAGCTCCCACAGGGAGCCCCTACGAGCAGTACTTC. Protein: CAGSVAPTGSPYEQYF.

The gene calls are TRBV20-1 and TRBJ1-5; 7 bases map to TRBD1. The CDR3 has 15 amino acids. The V gene's germline CDR1 is DFQATT and CDR2 SNEGSKA (reference sequence). The CDR3 loop reads CSAQGQIGSNQPQHF. The CDR3 nucleotides are TGCAGCGCCCAGGGACAGATCGGGAGCAATCAGCCCCAGCATTTT.

This clonotype was observed a few times. The chain has TRBV6-5 and TRBJ1-2; the D is unclear. The CDR3 is 13 amino acids. Between the trimmed V and J ends, which lost 7 bases and 2 bases, there was a span of 11 bases. Germline CDR1 and CDR2: MNHEY and SVGAGI. CDR3 sequence (DNA): TGTGCCAGCACCTCCCAGCCCAACTATGGCTACACCTTC. Encoded protein: CASTSQPNYGYTF.

Ten or more counts support this clonotype. The chain carries TRBV6-1 and TRBJ1-2; D perhaps matches TRBD1 (5 bases). This CDR3 is 13 amino acids long. V was pared by 6 bases and J by 2 bases, with 10 bases between. Per germline, CDR1 MNHNS and CDR2 SASEGT. The DNA for the CDR3 is TGTGCCAGCAGGGACGACAGAAACTATGGCTACACCTTC. This gives the protein CASRDDRNYGYTF.

This rearrangement joins TRBV5-1 to TRBJ1-1; 8 nucleotides line up with TRBD1. CDR1 SGHRS and CDR2 YFSETQ come from the germline V gene. With 4 bases clipped from V and 4 bases from J, the junction kept 9 bases outside the gene matches. The CDR3 sequence is 15 residues long. CDR3 nucleotides: TGCGCCAGCAGCCTAGACAGGGGAGGTGGCACTGAAGCTTTCTTT. Its protein is CASSLDRGGGTEAFF.

Many counts were recorded for this clonotype. V gene TRBV7-2 combines with J gene TRBJ2-3, with 7 bases fitting TRBD2. Germline V gene lookup returns CDR1 SGHTA and CDR2 FQGNSA. The CDR3 runs to 15 residues. The trim removed 1 base at V and 5 bases at J, leaving 6 bases unmatched. CDR3 residues: CASSLGLAEKDTQYF. CDR3 in DNA: TGTGCCAGCAGCTTAGGGCTAGCGGAGAAAGATACGCAGTATTTT. The whole variable domain, remainder taken from reference TRBV7-2 and TRBJ2-3, is GAGVSQSPSNKVTEKGKDVELRCDPISGHTALYWYRQSLGQGLEFLIYFQGNSAPDKSGLPSDRFSAERTGGSVSTLTIQRTQQEDSAVYLCASSLGLAEKDTQYFGPGTRLTVL.

This clonotype showed up many times. This chain joins TRBV6-6 and TRBJ1-1, with D tentatively TRBD1 (5 bases). V lost 6 bases to trimming and J lost 1 base, with 9 bases between them. There are 13 residues in the CDR3. Germline V gene lookup returns CDR1 MNHNY and CDR2 SVGAGI (reference sequence). CDR3 nucleotide sequence: TGTGCCAGCAGGGGACTAACGAACACTGAAGCTTTCTTT. Its translation: CASRGLTNTEAFF.

This clonotype was counted at least ten times. The CDR3 here is CASSRTTSDRGSYNEQFF. CDR3 DNA sequence: TGTGCCAGCAGCCGCACGACGTCAGACCGGGGTTCCTACAATGAGCAGTTCTTC. The chain links TRBV7-9 to TRBJ2-1; TRBD2 is a possible D gene (5 bases). Germline values: CDR1 SEHNR, CDR2 FQNEAQ (reference sequence). V was trimmed by 5 bases and J by 1 base, leaving 21 bases between them. This CDR3 comprises 18 residues. Full variable domain (missing parts from reference TRBV7-9 and TRBJ2-1): DTGVSQNPRHKITKRGQNVTFRCDPISEHNRLYWYRQTLGQGPEFLTYFQNEAQLEKSRLLSDRFSAERPKGSFSTLEIQRTEQGDSAMYLCASSRTTSDRGSYNEQFFGPGTRLTVL.

This clonotype occurred a few times. The rearrangement joins TRBV2 to TRBJ1-2, with 9 nucleotides matching TRBD1. This CDR3 contains 15 residues. In germline, CDR1 is SNHLY, CDR2 FYNNEI. J lost 2 bases, V lost 6 bases, and 7 bases had no gene match. CDR3 DNA: TGTGCCAGCAGCCCCCGGGACAGGGTCAACTATGGCTACACCTTC. Its translation is CASSPRDRVNYGYTF.

This clonotype occurred many times. V gene TRBV20-1 combines with J gene TRBJ2-7; 8 bases are shared with TRBD2. The CDR3 totals 18 residues. V shed 1 base and J 2 bases; nucleotides not matched to a gene: 16. Germline CDR1 DFQATT, CDR2 SNEGSKA (reference sequence). DNA of the CDR3: TGCAGTGCTAGAGCCCCCAGGCTAGCGGGTGCTGATCCCTACGAGCAGTACGTC. Residues: CSARAPRLAGADPYEQYV.

The J gene is TRBJ1-2, the V gene TRBV12-5; TRBD1 agrees at 9 bases. With 5 bases clipped from V and 4 bases from J, the junction kept 5 bases outside the gene matches. This CDR3 comprises 14 residues. Looked up from germline, CDR1 is LGHNT and CDR2 is FRNRAP. The CDR3 DNA follows: TGTGCTAGTGGTACTACGGGACAGGGCTATGGCTACACCTTC. Translating it yields CASGTTGQGYGYTF.

The gene calls are TRBV29-1 and TRBJ2-5; D may be TRBD2 (5 bases). CDR1 and CDR2 from the germline V gene are SQVTM and ANQGSEA. The CDR3 is made up of 12 amino acids. Trimming removed 7 bases from V and 2 bases from J, with 11 bases in between. The DNA of the CDR3 is TGCAGCGCGCTACTAGGGCAAGAGACCCAGTACTTC. Its protein product is CSALLGQETQYF. Combining the CDR3 with reference TRBV29-1 and TRBJ2-5 gives the whole variable domain SAVISQKPSRDICQRGTSLTIQCQVDSQVTMMFWYRQQPGQSLTLIATANQGSEATYESGFVIDKFPISRPNLTFSTLTVSNMSPEDSSIYLCSALLGQETQYFGPGTRLLVL.

This clonotype was seen many times. The chain has TRBV20-1 and TRBJ1-1; D gene ambiguous. The V end lost 5 bases, the J end lost 2 bases, and 15 bases lay between the germline ends. Germline CDR1 DFQATT, CDR2 SNEGSKA (reference sequence). The CDR3 sequence is 14 residues long. The DNA for the CDR3 is TGCAGTGCTCGGCACATTAGGGCTAACACTGAAGCTTTCTTT. Amino acids: CSARHIRANTEAFF.

CDR3 DNA: TGCAGCGCCGACAGGACCCTGAACACTGAAGCTTTCTTT. Its protein product is CSADRTLNTEAFF. This rearrangement joins TRBV29-1 to TRBJ1-1; D may be TRBD1 (6 bases). This CDR3 has 13 amino acids. V was clipped by 7 bases and J by 0 bases, with 12 bases between them. Germline V CDR1 and CDR2: SQVTM, ANQGSEA.